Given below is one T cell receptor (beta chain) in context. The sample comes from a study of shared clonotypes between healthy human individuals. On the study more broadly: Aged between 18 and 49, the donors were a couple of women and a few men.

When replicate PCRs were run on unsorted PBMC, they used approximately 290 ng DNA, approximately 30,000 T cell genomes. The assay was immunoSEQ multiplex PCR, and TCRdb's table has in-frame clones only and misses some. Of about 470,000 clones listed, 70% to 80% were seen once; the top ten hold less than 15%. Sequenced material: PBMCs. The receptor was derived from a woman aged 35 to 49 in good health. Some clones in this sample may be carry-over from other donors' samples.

Here the CDR3 DNA reads TGTGCCAGCAGTCCCTCGGCTAGCGGGTGGGGGGGGACCCAGTACTTC. This gives the protein CASSPSASGWGGTQYF. The chain recombines TRBV28 with TRBJ2-5, with TRBD2 matching 8 bases. CDR3 length: 16 amino acids. Germline V gene sequence: CDR1 MDHEN, CDR2 SYDVKM. J lost 7 bases, V lost 5 bases, and 15 bases had no gene match.